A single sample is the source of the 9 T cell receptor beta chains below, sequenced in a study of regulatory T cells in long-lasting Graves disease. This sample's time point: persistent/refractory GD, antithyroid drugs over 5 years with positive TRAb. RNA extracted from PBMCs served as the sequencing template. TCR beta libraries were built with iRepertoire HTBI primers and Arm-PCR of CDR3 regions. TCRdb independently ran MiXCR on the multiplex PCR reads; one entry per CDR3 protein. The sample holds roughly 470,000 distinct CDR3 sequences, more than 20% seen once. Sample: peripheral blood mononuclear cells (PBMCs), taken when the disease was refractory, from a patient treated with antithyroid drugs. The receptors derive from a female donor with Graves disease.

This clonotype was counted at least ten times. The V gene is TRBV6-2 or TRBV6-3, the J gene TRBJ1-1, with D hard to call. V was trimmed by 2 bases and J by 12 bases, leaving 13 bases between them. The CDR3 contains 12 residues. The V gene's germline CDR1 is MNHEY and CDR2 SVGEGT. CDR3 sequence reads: CASSYRRSTTFF. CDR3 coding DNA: TGTGCCAGCAGTTACCGGCGCTCGACGACTTTCTTT.

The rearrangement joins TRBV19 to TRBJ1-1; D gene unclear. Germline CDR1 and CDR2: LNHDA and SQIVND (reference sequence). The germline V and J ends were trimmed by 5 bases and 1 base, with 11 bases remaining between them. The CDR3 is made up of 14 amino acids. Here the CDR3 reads CASSFSRPNTEAFF. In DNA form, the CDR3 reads TGTGCCAGTAGTTTTAGTAGACCGAACACTGAAGCTTTCTTT.

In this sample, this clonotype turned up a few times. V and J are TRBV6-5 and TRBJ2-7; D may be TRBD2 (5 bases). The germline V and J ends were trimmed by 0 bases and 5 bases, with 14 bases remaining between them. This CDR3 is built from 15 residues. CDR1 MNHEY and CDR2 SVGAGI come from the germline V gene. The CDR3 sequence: CASSYSRGSTHEQYF. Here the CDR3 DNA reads TGTGCCAGCAGTTACTCGAGAGGGAGCACGCACGAGCAGTACTTC.

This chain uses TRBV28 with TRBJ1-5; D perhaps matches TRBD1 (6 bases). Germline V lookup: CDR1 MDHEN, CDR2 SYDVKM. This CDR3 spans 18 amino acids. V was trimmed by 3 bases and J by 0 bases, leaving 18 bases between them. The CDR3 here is CASSLGQIQGNSNQPQHF. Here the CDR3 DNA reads TGTGCCAGCAGTTTGGGCCAGATACAGGGTAATAGCAATCAGCCCCAGCATTTT.

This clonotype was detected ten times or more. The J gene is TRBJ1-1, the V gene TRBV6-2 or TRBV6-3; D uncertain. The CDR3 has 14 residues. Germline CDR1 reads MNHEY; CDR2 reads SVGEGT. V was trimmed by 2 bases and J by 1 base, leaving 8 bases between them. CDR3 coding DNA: TGTGCCAGCAGTTACGGCAGGCCGAACACTGAAGCTTTCTTT. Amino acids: CASSYGRPNTEAFF.

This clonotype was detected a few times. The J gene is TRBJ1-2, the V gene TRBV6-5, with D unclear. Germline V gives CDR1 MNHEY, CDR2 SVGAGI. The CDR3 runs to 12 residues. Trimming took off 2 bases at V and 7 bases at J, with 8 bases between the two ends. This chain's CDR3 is CASSYEGSGYTF. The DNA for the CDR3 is TGTGCCAGCAGTTACGAGGGTAGTGGCTACACCTTC.

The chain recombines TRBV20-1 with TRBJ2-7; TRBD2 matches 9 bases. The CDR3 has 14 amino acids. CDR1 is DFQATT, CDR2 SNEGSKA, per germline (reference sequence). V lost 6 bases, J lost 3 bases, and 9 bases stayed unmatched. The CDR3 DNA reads TGCAGTGCCTATCCGACTAGCGGCCTCTACGAGCAGTACTTC. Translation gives CSAYPTSGLYEQYF.

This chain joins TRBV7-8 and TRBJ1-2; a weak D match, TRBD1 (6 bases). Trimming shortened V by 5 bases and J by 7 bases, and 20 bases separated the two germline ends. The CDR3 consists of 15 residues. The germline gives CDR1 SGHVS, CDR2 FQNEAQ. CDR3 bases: TGTGCCAGCAGCCCGGGACACCACTTTGTGGGTGGCTACACCTTC. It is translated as CASSPGHHFVGGYTF.

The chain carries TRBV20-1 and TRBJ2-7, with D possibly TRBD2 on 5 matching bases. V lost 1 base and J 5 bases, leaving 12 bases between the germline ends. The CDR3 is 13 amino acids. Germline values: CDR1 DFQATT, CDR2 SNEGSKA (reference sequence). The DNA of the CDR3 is TGCAGTGCTAGAGGGCTAGCTTTCCACGAGCAGTACTTC. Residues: CSARGLAFHEQYF.